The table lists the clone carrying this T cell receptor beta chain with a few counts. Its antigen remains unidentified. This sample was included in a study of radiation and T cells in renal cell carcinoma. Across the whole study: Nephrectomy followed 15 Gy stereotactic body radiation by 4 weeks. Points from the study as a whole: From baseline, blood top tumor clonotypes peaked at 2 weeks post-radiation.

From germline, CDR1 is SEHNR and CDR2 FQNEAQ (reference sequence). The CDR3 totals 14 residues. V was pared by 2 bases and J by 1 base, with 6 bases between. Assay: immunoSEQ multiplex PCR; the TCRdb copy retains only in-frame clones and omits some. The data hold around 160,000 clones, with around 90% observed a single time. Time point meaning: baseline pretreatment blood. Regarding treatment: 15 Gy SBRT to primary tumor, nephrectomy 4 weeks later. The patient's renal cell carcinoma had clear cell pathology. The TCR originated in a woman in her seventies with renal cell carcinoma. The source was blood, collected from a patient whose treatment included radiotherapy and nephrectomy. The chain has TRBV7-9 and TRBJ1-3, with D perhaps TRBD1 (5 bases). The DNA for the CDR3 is TGTGCCAGCAGCTTATGGGGGTCTGGAAACACCATATATTTT. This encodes CASSLWGSGNTIYF. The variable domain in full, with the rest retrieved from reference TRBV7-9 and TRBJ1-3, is DTGVSQNPRHKITKRGQNVTFRCDPISEHNRLYWYRQTLGQGPEFLTYFQNEAQLEKSRLLSDRFSAERPKGSFSTLEIQRTEQGDSAMYLCASSLWGSGNTIYFGEGSWLTVV.